This T cell receptor (beta chain) was retrieved from a study of control samples from healthy donors and cancer patients. The protocol was immunoSEQ multiplex PCR, while the TCRdb copy is restricted to in-frame clones and leaves out a portion. The table includes about 28,000 clones, 70% to 85% detected once. CDR1 is SNHLY and CDR2 is FYNNEI in the germline V gene. The V and J ends lost 6 bases and 0 bases respectively, with 11 bases between them. The CDR3 has 15 residues. The sample comprised PBMCs. The J gene is TRBJ2-2, the V gene TRBV2; the D gene is possibly TRBD1 (6 bases). The source is a man in his 60s with head and neck cancer. The CDR3 spells CASRTTGANTGELFF. The DNA for the CDR3 is TGTGCCAGCAGAACGACAGGCGCGAACACCGGGGAGCTGTTTTTT.